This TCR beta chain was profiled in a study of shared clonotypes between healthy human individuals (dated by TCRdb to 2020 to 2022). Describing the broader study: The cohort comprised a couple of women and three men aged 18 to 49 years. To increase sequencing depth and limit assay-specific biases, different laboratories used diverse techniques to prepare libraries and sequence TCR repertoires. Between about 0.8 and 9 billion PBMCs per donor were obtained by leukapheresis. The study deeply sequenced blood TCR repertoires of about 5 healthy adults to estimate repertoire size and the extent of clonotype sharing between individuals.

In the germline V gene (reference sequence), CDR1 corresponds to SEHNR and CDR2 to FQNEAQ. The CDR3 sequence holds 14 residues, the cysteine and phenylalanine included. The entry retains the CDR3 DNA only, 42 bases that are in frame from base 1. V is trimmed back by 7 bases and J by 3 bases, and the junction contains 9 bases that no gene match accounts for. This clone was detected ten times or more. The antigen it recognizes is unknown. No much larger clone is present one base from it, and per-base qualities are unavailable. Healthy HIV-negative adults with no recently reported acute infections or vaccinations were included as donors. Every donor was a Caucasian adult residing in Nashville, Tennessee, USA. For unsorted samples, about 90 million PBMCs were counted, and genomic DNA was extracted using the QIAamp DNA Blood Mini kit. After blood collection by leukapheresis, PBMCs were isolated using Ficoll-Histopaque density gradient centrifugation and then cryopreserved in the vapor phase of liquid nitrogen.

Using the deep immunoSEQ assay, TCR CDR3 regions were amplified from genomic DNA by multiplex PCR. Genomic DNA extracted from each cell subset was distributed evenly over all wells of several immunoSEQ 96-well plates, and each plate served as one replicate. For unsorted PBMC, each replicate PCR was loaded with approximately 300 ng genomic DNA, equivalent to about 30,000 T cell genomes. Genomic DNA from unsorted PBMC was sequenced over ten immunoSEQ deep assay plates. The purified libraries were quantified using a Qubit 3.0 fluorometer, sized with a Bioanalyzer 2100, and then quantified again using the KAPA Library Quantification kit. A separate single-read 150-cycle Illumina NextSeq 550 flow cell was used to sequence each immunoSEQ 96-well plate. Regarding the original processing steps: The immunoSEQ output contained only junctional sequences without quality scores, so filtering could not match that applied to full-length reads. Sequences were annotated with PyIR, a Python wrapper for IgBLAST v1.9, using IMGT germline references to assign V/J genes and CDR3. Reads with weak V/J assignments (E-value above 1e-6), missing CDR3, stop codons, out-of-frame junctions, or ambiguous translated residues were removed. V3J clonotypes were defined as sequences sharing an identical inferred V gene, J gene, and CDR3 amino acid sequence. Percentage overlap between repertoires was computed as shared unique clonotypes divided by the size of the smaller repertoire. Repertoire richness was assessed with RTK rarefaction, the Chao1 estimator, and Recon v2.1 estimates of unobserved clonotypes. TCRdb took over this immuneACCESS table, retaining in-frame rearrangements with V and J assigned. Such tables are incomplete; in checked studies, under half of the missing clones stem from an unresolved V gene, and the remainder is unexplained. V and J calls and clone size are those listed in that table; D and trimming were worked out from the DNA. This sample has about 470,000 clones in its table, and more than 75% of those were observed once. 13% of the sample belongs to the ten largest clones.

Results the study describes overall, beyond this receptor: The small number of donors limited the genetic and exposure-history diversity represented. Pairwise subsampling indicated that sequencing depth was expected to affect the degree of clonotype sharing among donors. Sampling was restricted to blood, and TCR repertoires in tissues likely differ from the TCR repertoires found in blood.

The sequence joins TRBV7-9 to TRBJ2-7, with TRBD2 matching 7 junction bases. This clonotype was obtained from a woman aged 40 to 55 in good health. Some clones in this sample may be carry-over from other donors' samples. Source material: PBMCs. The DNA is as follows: TGTGCCAGCACCGGAGGTGGGAGGGTCTACGAGCAGTACTTC. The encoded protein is CASTGGGRVYEQYF.